The 8 T cell receptor beta chains given below trace back to one sample, sequenced in a study of T-cell reconstitution after alpha-beta-depleted transplantation in children. A TCRbeta library incorporating unique molecular identifiers was prepared. TCRdb itself ran the PCR reads through MiXCR, one entry per CDR3 protein. This table has about a million distinct CDR3 sequences, around 30% appearing once. The sample here was PBMCs, mostly from graft donor cells, taken 360 days after TCRalphabeta/CD19-depleted stem cell transplant. These receptors came from a boy in the first two years of life who had a stem cell transplant for SCID, so the T cells may come from the graft donor.

In its sample, this clonotype was seen a few times. V gene TRBV5-1 combines with J gene TRBJ1-1, with no clear D. Trimming left V 1 base short and J 3 bases short, with 13 bases between. The CDR3 runs 15 residues. Per germline, CDR1 SGHRS and CDR2 YFSETQ. This chain's CDR3 is CASSLSVLLDTEAFF. In DNA, the CDR3 is TGCGCCAGCAGCTTGTCAGTCCTTCTGGACACTGAAGCTTTCTTT.

This clonotype was counted many times. V is TRBV28 and J is TRBJ2-7; 9 bases map to TRBD1. CDR1 is MDHEN and CDR2 is SYDVKM in the germline V gene. V dropped 5 bases and J dropped 4; count of bases not matched to a gene: 6. This CDR3 has 14 residues. The CDR3 coding sequence is TGTGCCAGCAGTGCTGGGACAGGGTGGTACGAGCAGTACTTC. Translated: CASSAGTGWYEQYF. The whole variable domain, remainder taken from reference TRBV28 and TRBJ2-7, is DVKVTQSSRYLVKRTGEKVFLECVQDMDHENMFWYRQDPGLGLRLIYFSYDVKMKEKGDIPEGYSVSREKKERFSLILESASTNQTSMYLCASSAGTGWYEQYFGPGTRLTVT.

This clonotype showed up just a few times. The V gene is TRBV7-2, the J gene TRBJ1-3; D remains unclear. The V and J ends lost 1 base and 0 bases respectively, with 7 bases between them. This CDR3 contains 15 residues. The V gene's germline CDR1 is SGHTA and CDR2 FQGNSA. The CDR3: CASSLVHLSGNTIYF. The CDR3 nucleotides read TGTGCCAGCAGCTTAGTACACCTCTCTGGAAACACCATATATTTT.

This clonotype was picked up a small number of times. The chain carries TRBV7-3 and TRBJ2-1, with 7 bases aligning to TRBD2. The CDR3 totals 16 residues. The V segment lost 5 bases and the J segment 4 bases; nucleotides outside the gene matches: 11. Per the germline V gene, CDR1 is SGHTA and CDR2 is FQGTGA. The chain's CDR3 is CASSPLGGKGYNEQFF. CDR3 DNA sequence: TGTGCCAGCAGCCCCCTGGGGGGGAAGGGTTACAATGAGCAGTTCTTC.

This clonotype was seen many times. This rearrangement joins TRBV29-1 to TRBJ2-2; no firm D call. The CDR3 contains 12 residues. Between the trimmed V and J ends, which lost 6 bases and 3 bases, there was a span of 8 bases. CDR1 and CDR2 from the germline V gene are SQVTM and ANQGSEA. The CDR3 region has the DNA TGCAGCGTCCGGCGAGACACCGGGGAGCTGTTTTTT. It translates to CSVRRDTGELFF.

This clonotype has only one observation. This chain links TRBV27 with TRBJ1-6; a possible D gene is TRBD1 (6 bases). The CDR3 runs 15 residues. V lost 5 bases, J lost 9 bases, and 17 bases lay in between. Germline-derived CDR1 and CDR2 are MNHEY and SMNVEV (reference sequence). As DNA, the CDR3 is TGTGCCAGCAGTCTACTCAGGGGTAGCGCTTCACCCCTCCACTTT. Its protein is CASSLLRGSASPLHF.

The chain recombines TRBV20-1 with TRBJ2-4; no definite D call. Trimming shortened V by 6 bases and J by 2 bases, and 11 bases separated the two germline ends. Per germline, CDR1 DFQATT and CDR2 SNEGSKA (reference sequence). The CDR3 extends over 13 amino acids. This CDR3 is CSAAVDPKNIQYF. CDR3 DNA sequence: TGCAGTGCCGCTGTGGACCCCAAAAACATTCAGTACTTC.

The genes are TRBV6-2 or TRBV6-3 and TRBJ1-1; 8 positions agree with TRBD1. The length of the CDR3 is 16 residues. Trimming took 0 bases from V and 2 from J; bases not matched to a gene: 5. Germline lookup yields CDR1 MNHEY and CDR2 SVGEGT. Here the CDR3 reads CASSYSRTGKNTEAFF. In DNA, the CDR3 is TGTGCCAGCAGTTACTCTCGGACAGGGAAAAACACTGAAGCTTTCTTT.